The subject of this entry is one TCR beta chain. Its specificity is not known. These data belong to a study of graft-versus-host responses after intestinal transplantation. For the study at large: Recipients underwent multivisceral, liver-intestinal, or isolated intestinal transplants. Tacrolimus plus steroids were given to all recipients for roughly 3 years, preceded by anti-thymocyte globulin induction. Broader study findings: When patients had graft-donor T cell macrochimerism, their allografts held high graft-versus-host to host-versus-graft clonal ratios. Recipient marrow harbored GvH clones, some of which surfaced first in ileum or blood.

Repertoires were generated with immunoSEQ multiplex PCR, while TCRdb's copy carries only in-frame clones and drops some. The sample records about 73,000 clones, 90% being singletons. There are 15 residues in the CDR3. V was cut by 3 bases and J by 1 base, with 10 bases left in between. CDR1 and CDR2 from the germline V gene are MNHEY and SMNVEV (reference sequence). The source material was unstimulated CD8+ T cells sorted from spleen or lymph node cells, sampled before transplant. The chain employs TRBV27 and TRBJ2-1, with TRBD1 as a possible D gene (5 bases). This clonotype was sampled from a human donor who was the organ donor for an intestinal transplant. CDR3 sequence (DNA): TGTGCCAGCAGTTTTGGGGCCTTTTCCTACAATGAGCAGTTCTTC. This sequence encodes CASSFGAFSYNEQFF.